These T cell receptor beta chains were read from a single sample in a study of T-cell reconstitution after alpha-beta-depleted transplantation in children. One entry per CDR3 protein results from TCRdb running MiXCR on the PCR reads. The sample lists 200,000 to 250,000 distinct CDR3 sequences, approximately 9.5% occurring once. The sequencing here drew on PBMCs from the stem cell graft donor, taken from the stem cell graft. Receptor source: a human donor who donated a stem cell graft to a child with acute lymphoblastic leukemia. The CDR3 runs from the conserved cysteine through the conserved F or W. A D gene is named only where the DNA matches it firmly. Expanded clones are given a class, and other clones once, few, many or no size at all.

>TRBV29-1|.|.|TRBJ1-2
TGCAGCGCCCCAGGGGAGGGCTACACCTTC
CSAPGEGYTF
>TRBV10-1|few|TRBD2|TRBJ2-3
TGCGCCAGCAGTGAGGTAGCGGGGGGGACTAGCACAGATACGCAGTATTTT
CASSEVAGGTSTDTQYF
>TRBV7-6|many|TRBD2|TRBJ2-3
TGTGCCAGCAGCTTCGCCATAAAAAGCGGGGTAACATTTAGCACAGATACGCAGTATTTT
CASSFAIKSGVTFSTDTQYF
>TRBV7-8|many|.|TRBJ2-2
TGTGCCAGCAGCTTAGTCGGGCGGGACGGGTACACCGGGGAGCTGTTTTTT
CASSLVGRDGYTGELFF
>TRBV5-5|many|.|TRBJ1-2
TGTGCCAGCAGCCTGGACAGCTATGGCTACACCTTC
CASSLDSYGYTF
>TRBV5-1|.|.|TRBJ1-3
TGCGCCAGCAGCCCCCAGGGAGTCTCTGGAAACACCATATATTTT
CASSPQGVSGNTIYF
>TRBV7-6|many|TRBD1|TRBJ2-5
TGTGCCAGCAGCCTAGCAGGGACAGGGTTCCAAGAGACCCAGTACTTC
CASSLAGTGFQETQYF
>TRBV20-1|many|TRBD2|TRBJ2-1
TGCAGTGCTAGTATCCCTAGCGGGGTAATCAATGAGCAGTTCTTC
CSASIPSGVINEQFF
>TRBV7-2|many|TRBD2|TRBJ2-3
TGTGCCAGCAGCTTAGGCGGGGGGCCGACAGATACGCAGTATTTT
CASSLGGGPTDTQYF
>TRBV20-1|few|.|TRBJ2-7
TGCAGTGCTAGAGTCACTAGATATGGGCAGTACTTC
CSARVTRYGQYF
>TRBV7-2|.|TRBD1|TRBJ2-7
TGTGCCAGCAGAAACCAGGGGGCCTCTTACGAGCAGTACTTC
CASRNQGASYEQYF
>TRBV20-1|.|TRBD2|TRBJ2-1
TGCAGTGCTAAAGACTTCGCGGGGGGAGACAATGAGCAGTTCTTC
CSAKDFAGGDNEQFF
>TRBV6-5|many|.|TRBJ1-6
TGTGCCAGCAGTTACTCGATGGGCCCAACCCTCCACTTT
CASSYSMGPTLHF
>TRBV4-3|.|.|TRBJ1-6
TGCGCCAGCAGCCAAGATCGGTCAGGGGCCAATTCACCCGTCCACTTT
CASSQDRSGANSPVHF
>TRBV27|few|.|TRBJ2-1
TGTGCCAGCAGCCTTAACTCACAGGGCTACAATGAGCAGTTCTTC
CASSLNSQGYNEQFF
>TRBV18|few|.|TRBJ2-3
TGTGCCAGCTCACCGAAAGGGGATACGCAGTATTTT
CASSPKGDTQYF
>TRBV5-1|few|TRBD1|TRBJ2-3
TGCGCCAGCAGCTCCCAGACAGGGACGTCAGATACGCAGTATTTT
CASSSQTGTSDTQYF
>TRBV7-2|.|TRBD1|TRBJ1-4
TGTGCCAGCAGCGCAAGGACAGGGAATGAAAAACTGTTTTTT
CASSARTGNEKLFF
>TRBV19|.|.|TRBJ1-2
TGTGCCAGCACTCCAGGGACTGAAAACTATGGCTACACCTTC
CASTPGTENYGYTF
>TRBV5-1|few|TRBD1|TRBJ2-2
TGCGCCAGCAACCCCTCGACAGGGGGCCACACCGGGGAGCTGTTTTTT
CASNPSTGGHTGELFF
>TRBV4-2|few|TRBD1|TRBJ1-3
TGTGCCAGCAGCCAAGCGGGACAGGGTATACACACCATATATTTT
CASSQAGQGIHTIYF
>TRBV12-3/TRBV12-4|few|TRBD1|TRBJ1-6
TGTGCCAGCAGTACGGGACAGGGAATCGATTCACCCCTCCACTTT
CASSTGQGIDSPLHF
>TRBV5-1|few|.|TRBJ2-7
TGCGCCAGCAGGTCGGGGACTTACTACGAGCAGTACTTC
CASRSGTYYEQYF
>TRBV5-1|many|.|TRBJ1-6
TGCGCCAGCAGGGATCCAGGGATAGAATCACCCCTCCACTTT
CASRDPGIESPLHF
>TRBV28|many|TRBD2|TRBJ2-7
TGTGCCAGCAGTTTAACTAGCGGGGGCTACGAGCAGTACTTC
CASSLTSGGYEQYF
>TRBV3-1|.|TRBD1|TRBJ1-2
TGTGCCAGCAGCCAACCAGGACAGGTCTATGGCTACACCTTC
CASSQPGQVYGYTF
>TRBV7-9|many|.|TRBJ2-5
TGTGCCAGCAGCTTACTAGGCCAGGTCGGGGAGACCCAGTACTTC
CASSLLGQVGETQYF
>TRBV5-1|many|.|TRBJ1-5
TGCGCCAGCAGCTTGGATGGGGGCGCCCATCAGCCCCAGCATTTT
CASSLDGGAHQPQHF
>TRBV5-1|.|.|TRBJ2-5
TGCGCCAGCAGGGAAGGGAGCGCCCTACAAGAGCCCCAGTACTTC
CASREGSALQEPQYF